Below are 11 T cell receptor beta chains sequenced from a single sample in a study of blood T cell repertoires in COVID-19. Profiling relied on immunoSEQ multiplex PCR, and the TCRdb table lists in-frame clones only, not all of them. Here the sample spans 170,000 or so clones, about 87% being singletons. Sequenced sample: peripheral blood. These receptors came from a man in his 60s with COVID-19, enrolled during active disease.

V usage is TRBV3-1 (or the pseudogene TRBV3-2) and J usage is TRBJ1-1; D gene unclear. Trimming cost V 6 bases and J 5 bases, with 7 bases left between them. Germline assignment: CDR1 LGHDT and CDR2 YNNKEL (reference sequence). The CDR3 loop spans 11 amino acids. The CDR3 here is CASSPGTEAFF. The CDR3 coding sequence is TGTGCCAGCAGTCCCGGGACTGAAGCTTTCTTT.

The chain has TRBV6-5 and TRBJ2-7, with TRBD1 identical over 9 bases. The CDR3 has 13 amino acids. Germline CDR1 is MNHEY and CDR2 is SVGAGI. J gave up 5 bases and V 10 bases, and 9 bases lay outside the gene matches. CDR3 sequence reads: CATRDREFDEQYF. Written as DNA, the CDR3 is TGTGCCACCCGGGACAGGGAGTTTGACGAGCAGTACTTC.

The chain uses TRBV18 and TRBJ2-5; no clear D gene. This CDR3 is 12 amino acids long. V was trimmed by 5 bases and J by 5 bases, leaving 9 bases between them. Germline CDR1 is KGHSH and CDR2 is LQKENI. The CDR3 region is CASSFSRETQYF. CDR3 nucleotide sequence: TGTGCCAGCTCATTCTCGAGGGAGACCCAGTACTTC.

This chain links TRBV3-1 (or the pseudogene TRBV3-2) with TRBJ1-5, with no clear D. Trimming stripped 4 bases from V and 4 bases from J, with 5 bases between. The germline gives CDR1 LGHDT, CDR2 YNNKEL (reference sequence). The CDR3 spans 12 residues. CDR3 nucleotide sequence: TGTGCCAGCAGCCTACAGAATCAGCCCCAGCATTTT. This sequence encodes CASSLQNQPQHF.

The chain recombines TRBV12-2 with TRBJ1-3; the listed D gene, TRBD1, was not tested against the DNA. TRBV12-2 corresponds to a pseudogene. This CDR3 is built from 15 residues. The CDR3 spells CASRLNPIRRTGRYF. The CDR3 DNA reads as TGTGCAAGTCGCTTGAATCCTATTCGGCGGACAGGGAGATATTTT.

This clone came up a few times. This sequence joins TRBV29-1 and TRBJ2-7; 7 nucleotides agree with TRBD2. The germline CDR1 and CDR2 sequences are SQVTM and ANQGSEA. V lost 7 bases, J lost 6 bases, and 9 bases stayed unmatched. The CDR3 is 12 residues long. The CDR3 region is CSAIGTNPEQYF. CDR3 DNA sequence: TGCAGCGCTATCGGGACTAATCCCGAGCAGTACTTC.

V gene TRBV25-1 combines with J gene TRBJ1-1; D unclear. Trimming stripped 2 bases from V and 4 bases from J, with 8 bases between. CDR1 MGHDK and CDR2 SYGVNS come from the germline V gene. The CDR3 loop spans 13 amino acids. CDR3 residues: CASSESGLTEAFF. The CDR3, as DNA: TGTGCCAGCAGTGAAAGCGGCCTCACTGAAGCTTTCTTT.

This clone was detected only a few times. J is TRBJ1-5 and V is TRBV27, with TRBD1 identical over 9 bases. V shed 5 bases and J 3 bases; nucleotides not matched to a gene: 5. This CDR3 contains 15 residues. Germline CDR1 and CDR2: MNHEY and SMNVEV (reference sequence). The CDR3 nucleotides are TGTGCCAGCAGTCCCGGGACAGGGAACAATCAGCCCCAGCATTTT. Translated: CASSPGTGNNQPQHF.

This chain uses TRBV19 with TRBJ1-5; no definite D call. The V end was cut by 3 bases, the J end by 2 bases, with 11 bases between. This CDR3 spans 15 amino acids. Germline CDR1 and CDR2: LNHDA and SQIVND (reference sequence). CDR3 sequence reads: CASSIHQTGNQPQHF. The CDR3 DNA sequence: TGTGCCAGTAGTATTCACCAGACTGGCAATCAGCCCCAGCATTTT.

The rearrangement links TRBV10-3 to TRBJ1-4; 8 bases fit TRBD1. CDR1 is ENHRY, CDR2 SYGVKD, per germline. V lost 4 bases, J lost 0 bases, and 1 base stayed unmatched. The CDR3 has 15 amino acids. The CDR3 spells CAISAGGATNEKLFF. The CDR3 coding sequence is TGTGCCATCAGTGCAGGGGGCGCAACTAATGAAAAACTGTTTTTT.

The CDR3 is CASSQELLQRGDGQYF. Here the CDR3 DNA reads TGTGCCAGCAGCCAAGAATTACTCCAGCGGGGGGACGGGCAGTACTTC. The rearrangement links TRBV4-2 to TRBJ2-7; 9 bases line up with TRBD2. In germline, CDR1 is LGHNA, CDR2 YNFKEQ. Trimming cost V 0 bases and J 9 bases; bases outside gene matches: 12. CDR3 length equals 16 residues.